Each of the 18 T cell receptor beta chains below was sequenced from the same sample in a study of long-term antiretroviral therapy in people with HIV. Run at survey level, the immunoSEQ assay was version v3.0. Sequencing was performed with immunoSEQ multiplex PCR; in TCRdb, only in-frame clones are kept and a portion is missing. The data hold 25,000 to 35,000 clones, with 70% to 90% observed a single time. The sequencing used unsorted PBMCs, collected roughly 5 years before starting antiretroviral therapy. These receptors came from a man aged 45-65 years with HIV.

The chain uses TRBV5-1 and TRBJ1-2; 7 nucleotides line up with TRBD1. The CDR3 contains 17 residues. In germline, CDR1 is SGHRS, CDR2 YFSETQ. Trimming at V came to 4 bases and at J to 0 bases, leaving 12 bases not matched to a gene. The CDR3 DNA reads TGCGCCAGCAGCGGCCCGGGACAGCGTACGGCTAACTATGGCTACACCTTC. Protein sequence: CASSGPGQRTANYGYTF.

The chain carries TRBV5-4 and TRBJ2-1; 15 bases line up with TRBD2. The CDR3 spans 15 residues. J lost 8 bases, V lost 6 bases, and 6 bases had no gene match. CDR1 and CDR2 (germline): SGHNT, YYREEE (reference sequence). CDR3 DNA: TGTGCCAGCAAGTCGGGACTAGCGGGGGGTTATGAGCAGTTCTTC. Its protein product is CASKSGLAGGYEQFF.

V usage is TRBV6-1 and J usage is TRBJ2-3, with D unresolved. Trimming removed 4 bases at V and 3 bases at J, with 5 bases between. In germline, CDR1 is MNHNS, CDR2 SASEGT. The CDR3 covers 12 residues. Here the CDR3 reads CASSAGTDTQYF. DNA for the CDR3: TGTGCCAGCAGTGCTGGAACAGATACGCAGTATTTT.

The genes are TRBV10-2 and TRBJ2-7; D not certain. Germline CDR1 and CDR2: WSHSY and SAAADI. The ends were cut back, 3 bases at V and 3 bases at J, with 12 bases in the middle. This CDR3 is built from 14 residues. The CDR3 loop is CASSDDGQFYEQYF. The CDR3 region has the DNA TGCGCCAGCAGTGATGATGGGCAGTTCTACGAGCAGTACTTC.

The genes are TRBV19 and TRBJ1-5; D is undetermined. Germline CDR1 LNHDA, CDR2 SQIVND (reference sequence). The CDR3 covers 11 residues. Trimming left V 8 bases short and J 7 bases short, with 9 bases between. CDR3 residues: CASGPRQPQHF. The CDR3 region has the DNA TGTGCCAGTGGCCCCCGGCAGCCCCAGCATTTT.

V gene TRBV7-2 combines with J gene TRBJ2-1; D is unclear. CDR3 length equals 15 residues. V was pared by 1 base and J by 0 bases, with 7 bases between. CDR1 and CDR2 (germline): SGHTA, FQGNSA. The DNA of the CDR3 is TGTGCCAGCAGCTTAGTGTCAAGCTCCTACAATGAGCAGTTCTTC. As protein: CASSLVSSSYNEQFF.

This chain uses TRBV9 with TRBJ1-6; D might be TRBD1 (5 bases). Trimming left V 0 bases short and J 5 bases short, with 15 bases between. Germline CDR1 reads SGDLS; CDR2 reads YYNGEE. The CDR3 sequence is 17 residues long. The CDR3 region has the DNA TGTGCCAGCAGCGTAGCCGGAGGGGCCAGGGATAATTCACCCCTCCACTTT. It yields the protein CASSVAGGARDNSPLHF. Drawing the rest from reference TRBV9 and TRBJ1-6, the complete variable domain is DSGVTQTPKHLITATGQRVTLRCSPRSGDLSVYWYQQSLDQGLQFLIQYYNGEERAKGNILERFSAQQFPDLHSELNLSSLELGDSALYFCASSVAGGARDNSPLHFGNGTRLTVT.

This sequence joins TRBV25-1 and TRBJ2-2; D unresolved. The ends were cut back, 4 bases at V and 0 bases at J, with 15 bases in the middle. The germline gives CDR1 MGHDK, CDR2 SYGVNS. The CDR3 is 17 residues long. CDR3 protein: CASSGPESDANTGELFF. The CDR3 region has the DNA TGTGCCAGCAGTGGTCCGGAGTCGGATGCGAACACCGGGGAGCTGTTTTTT.

The chain joins TRBV11-2 to TRBJ1-2, with D hard to call. The germline V gene encodes CDR1 SGHAT and CDR2 FQNNGV. Trimming removed 2 bases from V and 5 bases from J, with 12 bases in between. The CDR3 consists of 14 residues. CDR3 region: CASSLRIGEYGYTF. CDR3 in DNA: TGTGCCAGCAGCTTAAGGATCGGGGAGTATGGCTACACCTTC.

The chain links TRBV6-5 to TRBJ2-1; TRBD1 aligns across 7 bases. V lost 0 bases and J lost 7; bases outside the gene matches: 9. The CDR3 length is 16 residues. Germline V CDR1 and CDR2: MNHEY, SVGAGI. The CDR3 is CASSYSSTGFANEQFF. CDR3 in DNA: TGTGCCAGCAGTTACTCGTCGACAGGGTTCGCTAATGAGCAGTTCTTC.

J is TRBJ2-3 and V is TRBV29-1; unclear D gene. There are 14 residues in the CDR3. Germline loops: CDR1 SQVTM, CDR2 ANQGSEA. Trimming pared 7 bases from V and 4 bases from J, leaving 18 bases between. In nucleotides, the CDR3 is TGCAGCGCTGCCGGGCCCTCCTCAGCAGATACGCAGTATTTT. As protein: CSAAGPSSADTQYF.

V and J are TRBV5-1 and TRBJ2-7; maybe TRBD1 (5 bases). The V gene's germline CDR1 is SGHRS and CDR2 YFSETQ. The ends were cut back, 4 bases at V and 3 bases at J, with 17 bases in the middle. This CDR3 is 15 amino acids long. The CDR3 loop reads CASSRGKTPDYEQYF. DNA for the CDR3: TGCGCCAGCAGCAGGGGTAAAACACCGGACTACGAGCAGTACTTC.

The chain carries TRBV18 and TRBJ2-1; 9 bases line up with TRBD1. Germline trimming cut 1 base from V and 7 bases from J; bases unmatched to any gene: 2. CDR1 is KGHSH, CDR2 LQKENI, per germline. The CDR3 extends over 14 amino acids. This CDR3 reads CASSPRQGENEQFF. DNA of the CDR3: TGTGCCAGCTCACCACGACAGGGGGAGAATGAGCAGTTCTTC.

The rearrangement links TRBV6-5 to TRBJ2-3; 8 positions match TRBD2. CDR1 MNHEY and CDR2 SVGAGI come from the germline V gene. V dropped 0 bases and J dropped 2; count of bases not matched to a gene: 4. CDR3 size: 16 residues. The CDR3 here is CASSYSISGDTDTQYF. CDR3 in DNA: TGTGCCAGCAGTTACTCGATTAGCGGGGACACAGATACGCAGTATTTT.

This clone was observed a single time. The chain employs TRBV7-8 and TRBJ1-5; D call uncertain. The CDR3 runs 13 residues. The germline CDR1 and CDR2 sequences are SGHVS and FQNEAQ. V shed 1 base and J shed 6 bases, with 7 bases lying between them. CDR3 DNA: TGTGCCAGCAGCTTAGAGGTAGCTCAGCCCCAGCATTTT. It encodes CASSLEVAQPQHF. The full variable domain, with the rest looked up from reference TRBV7-8 and TRBJ1-5, is GAGVSQSPRYKVAKRGQDVALRCDPISGHVSLFWYQQALGQGPEFLTYFQNEAQLDKSGLPSDRFFAERPEGSVSTLKIQRTQQEDSAVYLCASSLEVAQPQHFGDGTRLSIL.

The chain is built from TRBV5-1 and TRBJ2-7, with 9 nucleotides matching TRBD1. The CDR3 is made up of 16 amino acids. V was pared by 1 base and J by 3 bases, with 8 bases of the junction left unmatched. CDR1 and CDR2 (germline): SGHRS, YFSETQ. The CDR3 DNA is TGCGCCAGCAGCTTGACAGGGGGCGCCGGCAACTACGAGCAGTACTTC. Protein product: CASSLTGGAGNYEQYF.

The genes are TRBV19 and TRBJ2-7, with D maybe TRBD1 (5 bases). The V gene's germline CDR1 is LNHDA and CDR2 SQIVND (reference sequence). V was trimmed by 8 bases and J by 0 bases, leaving 14 bases between them. CDR3 length: 14 residues. The CDR3 nucleotides are TGTGCCAGTTCACAGGAACCCGCCTCCTACGAGCAGTACTTC. Translation gives CASSQEPASYEQYF.

The chain recombines TRBV9 with TRBJ1-1, with D hard to call. Looked up from germline, CDR1 is SGDLS and CDR2 is YYNGEE. V was pared by 4 bases and J by 0 bases, with 7 bases between. There are 13 residues in the CDR3. In DNA, the CDR3 is TGTGCCAGCAGCCCAAACCTGAACACTGAAGCTTTCTTT. Protein: CASSPNLNTEAFF.